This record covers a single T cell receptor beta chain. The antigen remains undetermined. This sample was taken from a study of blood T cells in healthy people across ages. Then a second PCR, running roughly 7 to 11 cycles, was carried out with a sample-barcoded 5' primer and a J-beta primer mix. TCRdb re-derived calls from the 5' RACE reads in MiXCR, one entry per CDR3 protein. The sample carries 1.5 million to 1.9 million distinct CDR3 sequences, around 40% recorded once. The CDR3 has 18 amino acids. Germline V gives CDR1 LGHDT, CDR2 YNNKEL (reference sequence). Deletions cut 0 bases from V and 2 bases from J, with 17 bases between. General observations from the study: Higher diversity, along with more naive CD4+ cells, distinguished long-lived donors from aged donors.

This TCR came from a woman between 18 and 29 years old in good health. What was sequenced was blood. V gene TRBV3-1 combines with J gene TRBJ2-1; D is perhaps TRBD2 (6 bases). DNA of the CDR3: TGTGCCAGCAGCCAAGAGGCCGCGGGGTACAGGCCCTACAATGAGCAGTTCTTC. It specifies CASSQEAAGYRPYNEQFF.